This T cell receptor beta chain comes out of a study of T-cell reconstitution after alpha-beta-depleted transplantation in children. The CDR3 runs to 14 residues. V was shortened by 5 bases and J by 5 bases, with 12 bases between the two germline ends. The germline CDR1 and CDR2 sequences are SSHAT and FNYEAQ (reference sequence). Researchers prepared the TCRbeta library using unique molecular identifiers, the study reports. Each CDR3 protein is one row after TCRdb ran MiXCR on the PCR reads. This sample carries 65,000 to 85,000 distinct CDR3 sequences, 11% of them seen once, and the ten largest clones take roughly an eighth.

The origin of this receptor is a boy younger than 18 with acute myeloid leukemia, due to receive a stem cell transplant. The genes are TRBV7-7 and TRBJ1-4, with a tentative D call TRBD1 (6 bases). Sequences were derived from PBMCs, sampled before TCRalphabeta/CD19-depleted stem cell transplant. CDR3 sequence: CASSATGLNEKLFF. CDR3 bases: TGTGCCAGCAGCGCCACAGGGTTAAATGAAAAACTGTTTTTT. The variable domain in full, completed from reference TRBV7-7 and TRBJ1-4, reads GAGVSQSPRYKVTKRGQDVTLRCDPISSHATLYWYQQALGQGPEFLTYFNYEAQPDKSGLPSDRFSAERPEGSISTLTIQRTEQRDSAMYRCASSATGLNEKLFFGSGTQLSVL.